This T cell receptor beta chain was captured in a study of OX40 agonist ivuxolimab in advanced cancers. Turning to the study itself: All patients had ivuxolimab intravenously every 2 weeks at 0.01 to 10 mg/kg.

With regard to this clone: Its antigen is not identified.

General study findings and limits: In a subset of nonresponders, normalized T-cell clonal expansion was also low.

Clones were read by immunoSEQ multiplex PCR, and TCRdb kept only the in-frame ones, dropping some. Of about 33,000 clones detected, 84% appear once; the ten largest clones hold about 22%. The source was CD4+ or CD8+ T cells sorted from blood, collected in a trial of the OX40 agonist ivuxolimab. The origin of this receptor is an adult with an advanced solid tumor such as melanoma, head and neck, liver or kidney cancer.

The chain's CDR3 is CAWRGTGGHSPLHF. CDR3 bases: TGTGCCTGGAGAGGGACAGGGGGGCACTCACCCCTCCACTTT. The chain combines TRBV30 with TRBJ1-6; 11 positions match TRBD1. The CDR3 has 14 residues. Germline assignment: CDR1 GTSNPN and CDR2 SVGIG (reference sequence). V gave up 3 bases and J gave up 10 bases; unmatched junction bases: 5. Full variable domain (missing parts from reference TRBV30 and TRBJ1-6): SQTIHQWPATLVQPVGSPLSLECTVEGTSNPNLYWYRQAAGRGLQLLFYSVGIGQISSEVPQNLSASRPQDRQFILSSKKLLLSDSGFYLCAWRGTGGHSPLHFGNGTRLTVT.